This T cell receptor (beta chain) was observed in a study of T cell responses to AZD1222 COVID-19 vaccine. Study-wide results and limits: Only a handful of AZD1222 recipients, six or seven in all, had baseline seropositivity. Clonal diversity may have been underestimated in mostly white British donors.

A word on this clone: Its antigen is unidentified.

TCRdb keeps only in-frame clones here, not all; method: immunoSEQ multiplex PCR. The table includes 150,000 or so clones, roughly 90% detected once. The input for sequencing was peripheral blood, taken on day 0 of AZD1222 vaccination. The TCR comes from an adult in good health.

The CDR3 loop is CASSPLPFFTGELFF. The CDR3 nucleotides read TGTGCCAGCAGTCCGCTGCCCTTTTTTACCGGGGAGCTGTTTTTT. This chain joins TRBV2 and TRBJ2-2; D not certain. Germline CDR1 SNHLY, CDR2 FYNNEI. The V end lost 5 bases, the J end lost 5 bases, and 15 bases lay between the germline ends. This CDR3 has 15 residues. Variable domain in full (rest from reference TRBV2 and TRBJ2-2): EPEVTQTPSHQVTQMGQEVILRCVPISNHLYFYWYRQILGQKVEFLVSFYNNEISEKSEIFDDQFSVERPDGSNFTLKIRSTKLEDSAMYFCASSPLPFFTGELFFGEGSRLTVL.